The 13 T cell receptor beta chains below come from one sample, sequenced in a study of blood T cells in healthy people across ages. The authors ran a second PCR of about 6 to 11 cycles using a sample-barcoded 5' primer and a J-beta primer mix. Each CDR3 protein is one row after TCRdb ran MiXCR on the 5' RACE reads. The repertoire holds about 1.6 million distinct CDR3 sequences, with about 32% as singletons. Sequenced sample: blood. Source of these receptors: a woman aged 25 to 45 in good health.

CDR3 in DNA: TGTGCCAGCAGCTCCCTAACTAGCGGGGGTGAGACTGAGCAGTTCTTC. Protein sequence: CASSSLTSGGETEQFF. The chain combines TRBV5-5 with TRBJ2-1; 11 bases are a match to TRBD2. The V and J ends lost 3 bases and 9 bases, in that order; junction bases with no gene match: 11. The CDR3 length is 16 residues. Germline CDR1 and CDR2: SGHKS and YYEKEE (reference sequence).

Concerning this clonotype: The conserved closing phenylalanine or tryptophan is absent in this CDR3, likely reflecting a read error. The chain employs TRBV7-2 and TRBJ2-1; unclear D gene. Trimming took 4 bases from V and 0 from J, leaving 19 bases between them. The CDR3 runs to 18 residues. Germline V gene sequence: CDR1 SGHTA, CDR2 FQGNSA. Written as DNA, the CDR3 is TGTGCCAGCAGCTCAGACCTAGACTTATTAAGCTCCTACAATGAGCAGTTCGTC. Translated: CASSSDLDLLSSYNEQFV.

The chain joins TRBV6-1 to TRBJ1-2; possible D gene TRBD1, 6 bases. The V and J ends lost 6 bases and 8 bases respectively, with 16 bases between them. This CDR3 comprises 13 residues. Germline CDR1 reads MNHNS; CDR2 reads SASEGT. CDR3 bases: TGTGCCAGCAGGGATGCTACAGGGAACGGCTACACCTTC. Its translation: CASRDATGNGYTF.

In regard to this clonotype: One base away lies a much larger clone, so this may be a sequencing read error. The chain recombines TRBV12-3 or TRBV12-4 with TRBJ1-5; perhaps TRBD1 as D (6 bases). Trimming stripped 5 bases from V and 3 bases from J, with 11 bases between. This CDR3 has 14 residues. As DNA, the CDR3 is TGTGCCAGCAGTCCCGGACAGTTCAATCAGCCCCAGCATTTT. Its translation is CASSPGQFNQPQHF.

The V call is TRBV20-1, the J call TRBJ1-1; TRBD1 might be the D (5 bases). Germline loops: CDR1 DFQATT, CDR2 SNEGSKA (reference sequence). The CDR3 spans 16 residues. V was trimmed by 0 bases and J by 3 bases, leaving 17 bases between them. In nucleotides, the CDR3 is TGCAGTGCTAGAGATATCAGGGCCGGATTTGACACTGAAGCTTTCTTT. Residues: CSARDIRAGFDTEAFF.

This clonotype was detected only a few times. The rearrangement links TRBV7-8 to TRBJ2-1; TRBD2 matches at 9 bases. This CDR3 has 18 residues. Germline trimming cut 5 bases from V and 5 bases from J; bases unmatched to any gene: 16. The germline V gene has CDR1 SGHVS and CDR2 FQNEAQ. CDR3 DNA sequence: TGTGCCAGCAGCCCAGGCCTCCCCTGGACTAGCGCAAACAATGAGCAGTTCTTC. It specifies CASSPGLPWTSANNEQFF.

This chain joins TRBV10-3 and TRBJ2-5, with 8 bases identical to TRBD2. CDR3 size: 14 residues. V lost 6 bases, J lost 1 base, and 4 bases stayed unmatched. Germline CDR1 reads ENHRY; CDR2 reads SYGVKD. DNA of the CDR3: TGTGCCATCAGCCCCGGGACTAGCCAAGAGACCCAGTACTTC. Its protein is CAISPGTSQETQYF.

This clonotype came up a few times. V gene TRBV20-1 combines with J gene TRBJ1-2, with D tentatively TRBD1 (5 bases). This CDR3 comprises 13 residues. Germline V gene sequence: CDR1 DFQATT, CDR2 SNEGSKA (reference sequence). V lost 0 bases, J lost 4 bases, and 9 bases lay in between. CDR3 DNA: TGCAGTGCTAGAGATGGAAGGGGCTATGGCTACACCTTC. It codes for CSARDGRGYGYTF.

The chain has TRBV11-2 and TRBJ2-5, with D possibly being TRBD2 (7 bases). This CDR3 comprises 16 residues. Trimming stripped 5 bases from V and 3 bases from J, with 19 bases between. Germline-derived CDR1 and CDR2 are SGHAT and FQNNGV. The CDR3 DNA is TGTGCCAGCAGCCCCTTAAGGGGGGGAGTAGAAGAGACCCAGTACTTC. Protein: CASSPLRGGVEETQYF. Looking up the rest from reference TRBV11-2 and TRBJ2-5 gives the full variable domain: EAGVAQSPRYKIIEKRQSVAFWCNPISGHATLYWYQQILGQGPKLLIQFQNNGVVDDSQLPKDRFSAERLKGVDSTLKIQPAKLEDSAVYLCASSPLRGGVEETQYFGPGTRLLVL.

This clonotype was counted between two and nine times. The chain uses TRBV6-1 and TRBJ2-7; D not resolved. Germline CDR1 reads MNHNS; CDR2 reads SASEGT. V was pared by 6 bases and J by 6 bases, with 6 bases between. The length of the CDR3 is 10 residues. In nucleotides, the CDR3 is TGTGCCAGCAGCCCTAGCGAGCAGTACTTC. As protein: CASSPSEQYF.

The chain recombines TRBV12-3 or TRBV12-4 with TRBJ1-1; the match to TRBD1 covers 7 bases. V trimming: 3 bases; J trimming: 0 bases; junction bases outside the gene matches: 4. CDR3 length: 15 residues. CDR3 nucleotide sequence: TGTGCCAGCAGTTTGGACAGGCTTTTGAACACTGAAGCTTTCTTT. This sequence encodes CASSLDRLLNTEAFF.

This clonotype appeared many times. The rearrangement uses TRBV27 and TRBJ2-7; 11 positions match TRBD2. V was pared by 2 bases and J by 4 bases, with 7 bases of the junction left unmatched. CDR3 length equals 16 residues. Per germline, CDR1 MNHEY and CDR2 SMNVEV (reference sequence). DNA for the CDR3: TGTGCCAGCAGTTTAGCCCCGGGACTAGCGGTATACGAGCAGTACTTC. This translates into CASSLAPGLAVYEQYF.

The chain has TRBV6-2 or TRBV6-3 and TRBJ2-7; D is perhaps TRBD1 or TRBD2 (5 bases each). Trimming stripped 6 bases from V and 7 bases from J, with 16 bases between. The CDR3 covers 13 residues. Germline CDR1 MNHEY, CDR2 SVGEGT. The CDR3 region has the DNA TGTGCCAGCAGCACGTGGGGACCTTTGGAGCAGTACTTC. It specifies CASSTWGPLEQYF.